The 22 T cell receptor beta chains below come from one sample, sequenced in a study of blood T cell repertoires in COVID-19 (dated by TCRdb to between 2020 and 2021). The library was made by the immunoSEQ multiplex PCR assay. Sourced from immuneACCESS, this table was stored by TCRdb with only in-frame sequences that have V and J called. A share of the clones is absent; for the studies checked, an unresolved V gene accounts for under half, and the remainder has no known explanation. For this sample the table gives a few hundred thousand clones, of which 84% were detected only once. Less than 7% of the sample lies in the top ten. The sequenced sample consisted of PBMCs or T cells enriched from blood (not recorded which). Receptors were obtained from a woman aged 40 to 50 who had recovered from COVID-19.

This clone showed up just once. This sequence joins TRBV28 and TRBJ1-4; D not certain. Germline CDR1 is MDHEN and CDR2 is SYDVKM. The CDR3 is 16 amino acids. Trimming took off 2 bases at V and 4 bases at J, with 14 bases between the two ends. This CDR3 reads CASSLGFRGFNEKLFF. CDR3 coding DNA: TGTGCCAGCAGTTTAGGCTTTCGGGGATTTAATGAAAAACTGTTTTTT.

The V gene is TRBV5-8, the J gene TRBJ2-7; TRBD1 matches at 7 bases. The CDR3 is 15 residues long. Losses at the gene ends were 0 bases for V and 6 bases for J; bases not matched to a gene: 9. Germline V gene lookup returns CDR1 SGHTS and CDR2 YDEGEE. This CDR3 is CASSLGLQGVGEQYF. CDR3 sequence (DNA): TGTGCCAGCAGCTTGGGACTCCAGGGGGTCGGCGAGCAGTACTTC.

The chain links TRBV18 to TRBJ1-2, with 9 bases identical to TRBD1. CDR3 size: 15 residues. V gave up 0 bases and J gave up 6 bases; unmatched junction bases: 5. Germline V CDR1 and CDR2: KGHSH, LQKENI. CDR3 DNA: TGTGCCAGCTCACCACCACAGGGGGCCTCGGATGGCTACACCTTC. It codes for CASSPPQGASDGYTF.

CDR3: CATSLDRGSYNEQFF. The CDR3 nucleotides are TGTGCCACCAGTCTGGACAGGGGTTCCTACAATGAGCAGTTCTTC. J is TRBJ2-1 and V is TRBV15; 9 positions agree with TRBD1. The J segment lost 1 base and the V segment lost 6 bases, leaving 4 bases of the junction unmatched. The CDR3 length is 15 residues. Germline values: CDR1 LNHNV, CDR2 YYDKDF (reference sequence).

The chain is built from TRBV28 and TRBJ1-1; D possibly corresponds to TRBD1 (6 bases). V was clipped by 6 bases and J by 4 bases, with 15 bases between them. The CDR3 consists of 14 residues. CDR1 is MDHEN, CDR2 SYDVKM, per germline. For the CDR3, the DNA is TGTGCCAGCAGGCCGACAGGACGCCCCACTGAAGCTTTCTTT. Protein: CASRPTGRPTEAFF.

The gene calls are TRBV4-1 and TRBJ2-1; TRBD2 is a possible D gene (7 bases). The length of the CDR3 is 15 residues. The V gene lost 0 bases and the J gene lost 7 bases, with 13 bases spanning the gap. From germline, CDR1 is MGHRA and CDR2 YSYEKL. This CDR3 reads CASSQDRGGGNEQFF. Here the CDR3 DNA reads TGCGCCAGCAGCCAAGATAGGGGAGGGGGAAATGAGCAGTTCTTC.

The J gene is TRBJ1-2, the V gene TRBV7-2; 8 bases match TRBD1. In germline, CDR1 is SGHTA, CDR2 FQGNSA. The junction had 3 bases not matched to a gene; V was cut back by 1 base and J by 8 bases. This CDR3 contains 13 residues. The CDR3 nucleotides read TGTGCCAGCAGCTTAGGACAGGGGATGGGCTACACCTTC. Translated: CASSLGQGMGYTF.

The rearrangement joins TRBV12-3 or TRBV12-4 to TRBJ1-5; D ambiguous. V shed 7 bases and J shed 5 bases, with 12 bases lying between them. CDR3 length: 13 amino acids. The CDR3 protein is CASTPRWDQPQHF. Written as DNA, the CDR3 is TGTGCCAGCACCCCGCGGTGGGATCAGCCCCAGCATTTT.

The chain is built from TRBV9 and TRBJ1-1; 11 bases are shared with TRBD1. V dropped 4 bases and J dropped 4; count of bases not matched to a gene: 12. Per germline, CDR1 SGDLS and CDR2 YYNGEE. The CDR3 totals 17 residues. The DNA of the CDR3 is TGTGCCAGCAGCCCCCGGGAGGACAGGGGGCTGTCCACTGAAGCTTTCTTT. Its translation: CASSPREDRGLSTEAFF.

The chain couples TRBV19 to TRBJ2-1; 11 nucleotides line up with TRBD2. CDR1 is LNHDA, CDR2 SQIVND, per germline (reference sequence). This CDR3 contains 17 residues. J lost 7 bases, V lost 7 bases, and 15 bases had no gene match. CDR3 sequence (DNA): TGTGCCAGTACCCAGGGCATACTAGCGGGAGTTCGTAATGAGCAGTTCTTC. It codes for CASTQGILAGVRNEQFF.

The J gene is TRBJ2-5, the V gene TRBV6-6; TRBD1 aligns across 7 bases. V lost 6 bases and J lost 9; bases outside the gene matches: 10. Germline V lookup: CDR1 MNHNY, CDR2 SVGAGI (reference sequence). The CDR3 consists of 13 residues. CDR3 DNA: TGTGCCAGCAGGGGGACAGTGGTAAGGGCCCAGTACTTC. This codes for CASRGTVVRAQYF.

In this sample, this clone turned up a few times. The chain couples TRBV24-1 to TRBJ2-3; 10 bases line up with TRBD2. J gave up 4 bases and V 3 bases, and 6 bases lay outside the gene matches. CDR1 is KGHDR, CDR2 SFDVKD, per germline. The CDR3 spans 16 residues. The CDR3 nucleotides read TGTGCCACCAGTGATCCCCTAGCGGGAGTATCAGATACGCAGTATTTT. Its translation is CATSDPLAGVSDTQYF.

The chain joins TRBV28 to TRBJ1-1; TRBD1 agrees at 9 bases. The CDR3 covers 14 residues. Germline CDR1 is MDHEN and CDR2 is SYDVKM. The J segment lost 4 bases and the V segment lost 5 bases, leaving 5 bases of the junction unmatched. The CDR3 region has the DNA TGTGCCAGCAGTCGGTTGGGACAGGGCACTGAAGCTTTCTTT. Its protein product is CASSRLGQGTEAFF.

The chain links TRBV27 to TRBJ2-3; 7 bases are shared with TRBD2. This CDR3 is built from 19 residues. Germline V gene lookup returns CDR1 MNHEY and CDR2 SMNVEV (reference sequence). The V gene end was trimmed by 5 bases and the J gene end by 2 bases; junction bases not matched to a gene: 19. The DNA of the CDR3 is TGTGCCAGCAGTGACTGGCGGGAGACAATGGGGTCTTCCACAGATACGCAGTATTTT. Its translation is CASSDWRETMGSSTDTQYF.

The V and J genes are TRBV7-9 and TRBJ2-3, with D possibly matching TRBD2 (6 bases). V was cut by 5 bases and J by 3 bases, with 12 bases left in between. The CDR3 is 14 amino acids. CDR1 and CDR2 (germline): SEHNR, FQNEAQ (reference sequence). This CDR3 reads CASSNPGVTDTQYF. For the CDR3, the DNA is TGTGCCAGCAGCAACCCGGGAGTTACAGATACGCAGTATTTT.

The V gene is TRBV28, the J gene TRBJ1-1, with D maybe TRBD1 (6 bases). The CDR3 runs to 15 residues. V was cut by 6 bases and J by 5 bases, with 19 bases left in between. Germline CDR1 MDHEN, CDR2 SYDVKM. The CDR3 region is CASRPSGAAGTEAFF. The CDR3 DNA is TGTGCCAGCAGACCTTCAGGGGCGGCAGGGACTGAAGCTTTCTTT.

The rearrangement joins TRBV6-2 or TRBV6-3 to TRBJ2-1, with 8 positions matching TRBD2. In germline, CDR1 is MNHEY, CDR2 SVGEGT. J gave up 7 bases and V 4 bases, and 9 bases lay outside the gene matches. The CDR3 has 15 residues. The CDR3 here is CASSWGERGYNEQFF. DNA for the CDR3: TGTGCCAGCAGTTGGGGGGAGCGGGGGTATAATGAGCAGTTCTTC.

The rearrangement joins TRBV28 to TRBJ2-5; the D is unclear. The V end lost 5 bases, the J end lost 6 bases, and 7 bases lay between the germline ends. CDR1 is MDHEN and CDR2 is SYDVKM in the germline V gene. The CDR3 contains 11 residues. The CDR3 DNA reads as TGTGCCAGCAGTAGCACGCAGACCCAGTACTTC. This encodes CASSSTQTQYF.

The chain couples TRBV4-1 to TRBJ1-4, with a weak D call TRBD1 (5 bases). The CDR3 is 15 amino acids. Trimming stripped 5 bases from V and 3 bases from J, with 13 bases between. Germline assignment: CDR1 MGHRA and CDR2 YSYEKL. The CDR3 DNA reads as TGCGCCAGCAGCTTTCTAGGCAGGGCTAATGAAAAACTGTTTTTT. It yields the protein CASSFLGRANEKLFF.

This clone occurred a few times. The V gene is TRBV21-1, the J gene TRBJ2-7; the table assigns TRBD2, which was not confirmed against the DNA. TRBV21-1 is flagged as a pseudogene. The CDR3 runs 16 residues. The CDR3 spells CASSKGTETSRYEQYV. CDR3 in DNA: TGTGCCAGCAGCAAAGGAACAGAGACTAGCCGCTACGAGCAGTACGTC.

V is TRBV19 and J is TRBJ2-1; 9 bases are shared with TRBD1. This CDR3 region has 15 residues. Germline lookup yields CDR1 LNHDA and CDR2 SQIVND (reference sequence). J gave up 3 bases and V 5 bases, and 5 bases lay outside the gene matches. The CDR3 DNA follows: TGTGCCAGTAGTCCCACGGGACAGGGCTACAATGAGCAGTTCTTC. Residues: CASSPTGQGYNEQFF. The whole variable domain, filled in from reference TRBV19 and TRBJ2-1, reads DGGITQSPKYLFRKEGQNVTLSCEQNLNHDAMYWYRQDPGQGLRLIYYSQIVNDFQKGDIAEGYSVSREKKESFPLTVTSAQKNPTAFYLCASSPTGQGYNEQFFGPGTRLTVL.

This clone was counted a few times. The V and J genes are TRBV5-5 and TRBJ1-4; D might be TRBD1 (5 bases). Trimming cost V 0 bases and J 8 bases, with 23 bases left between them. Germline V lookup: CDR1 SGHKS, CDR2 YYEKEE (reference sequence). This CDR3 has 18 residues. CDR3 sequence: CASSLAGAGRYYREKLFF. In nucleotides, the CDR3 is TGTGCCAGCAGCTTGGCCGGGGCAGGGAGGTATTATAGGGAAAAACTGTTTTTT. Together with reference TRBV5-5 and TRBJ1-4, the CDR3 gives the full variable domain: DAGVTQSPTHLIKTRGQQVTLRCSPISGHKSVSWYQQVLGQGPQFIFQYYEKEERGRGNFPDRFSARQFPNYSSELNVNALLLGDSALYLCASSLAGAGRYYREKLFFGSGTQLSVL.